The 16 T cell receptor beta chains presented below share a single source sample, sequenced in a study of blood T cell repertoires in COVID-19. Clones were read by immunoSEQ multiplex PCR, and TCRdb kept only the in-frame ones, dropping some. The table includes roughly 230,000 clones, 88% detected once. Specimen: peripheral blood. These receptors all stem from a man in his sixties or seventies with acute or convalescent COVID-19.

CDR3 amino acids: CAWSPDSEKPYF. As DNA, the CDR3 is TGTGCCTGGAGTCCCGACAGCGAAAAACCGTACTTC. The chain joins TRBV30 to TRBJ2-7; maybe TRBD1 (5 bases). CDR1 GTSNPN and CDR2 SVGIG come from the germline V gene (reference sequence). The CDR3 runs 12 residues. Deletions cut 2 bases from V and 12 bases from J, with 17 bases between.

The chain recombines TRBV12-5 with TRBJ2-7; TRBD1 aligns across 8 bases. Germline lookup yields CDR1 LGHNT and CDR2 FRNRAP. This CDR3 contains 14 residues. V dropped 3 bases and J dropped 2; count of bases not matched to a gene: 3. CDR3 amino acids: CASGLQTGAYEQYF. The CDR3 DNA follows: TGTGCTAGTGGTTTACAGACAGGGGCCTACGAGCAGTACTTC.

The rearrangement uses TRBV27 and TRBJ2-1; D is perhaps TRBD1 (6 bases). The V end was cut by 3 bases, the J end by 12 bases, with 21 bases between. CDR3 length: 15 amino acids. CDR1 and CDR2 (germline): MNHEY, SMNVEV (reference sequence). The chain's CDR3 is CASSFRGQGTWGQFF. DNA of the CDR3: TGTGCCAGCAGTTTCCGGGGACAAGGGACCTGGGGGCAGTTCTTC.

This sequence joins TRBV15 and TRBJ2-5; 7 nucleotides agree with TRBD2. V lost 0 bases and J lost 3; bases outside the gene matches: 7. This CDR3 region has 16 residues. Germline CDR1 reads LNHNV; CDR2 reads YYDKDF (reference sequence). CDR3 in amino acids: CATSRDPAGVEETQYF. Written as DNA, the CDR3 is TGTGCCACCAGCAGAGACCCCGCGGGAGTCGAAGAGACCCAGTACTTC.

The chain links TRBV12-3 or TRBV12-4 to TRBJ2-5; 9 nucleotides match TRBD2. V shed 7 bases and J 5 bases; nucleotides not matched to a gene: 5. There are 13 residues in the CDR3. The CDR3: CASNRAGGETQYF. As DNA, the CDR3 is TGTGCCAGCAACAGGGCGGGAGGGGAGACCCAGTACTTC.

The rearrangement joins TRBV28 to TRBJ2-7; TRBD1 matches 7 bases. The length of the CDR3 is 15 residues. Germline V gene sequence: CDR1 MDHEN, CDR2 SYDVKM. V shed 5 bases and J 4 bases; nucleotides not matched to a gene: 11. This CDR3 reads CASSPGTAFQYEQYF. As DNA, the CDR3 is TGTGCCAGCAGTCCGGGGACAGCGTTCCAGTACGAGCAGTACTTC.

The rearrangement links TRBV12-5 to TRBJ1-1; D ambiguous. The CDR3 contains 13 residues. CDR1 and CDR2 (germline): LGHNT, FRNRAP. Between the trimmed V and J ends, which lost 2 bases and 1 base, there was a span of 5 bases. CDR3 sequence reads: CASGLKPNTEAFF. DNA of the CDR3: TGTGCTAGTGGTTTGAAGCCGAACACTGAAGCTTTCTTT.

The chain carries TRBV15 and TRBJ2-7; TRBD1 matches 8 bases. J lost 3 bases, V lost 5 bases, and 9 bases had no gene match. The CDR3 is made up of 15 amino acids. CDR1 and CDR2 from the germline V gene are LNHNV and YYDKDF (reference sequence). CDR3 sequence: CATSSRPDRGYEQYF. The CDR3 bases are TGTGCCACCAGCTCCCGCCCCGACAGGGGCTACGAGCAGTACTTC.

This chain uses TRBV5-6 with TRBJ1-6; 7 nucleotides agree with TRBD1. The CDR3 runs to 15 residues. The germline V gene has CDR1 SGHDT and CDR2 YYEEEE. The trim removed 0 bases at V and 5 bases at J, leaving 2 bases unmatched. The CDR3 protein is CASSLEGANNSPLHF. The CDR3 nucleotides are TGTGCCAGCAGCTTGGAGGGGGCAAATAATTCACCCCTCCACTTT. Complete variable domain (other parts from reference TRBV5-6 and TRBJ1-6): DAGVTQSPTHLIKTRGQQVTLRCSPKSGHDTVSWYQQALGQGPQFIFQYYEEEERQRGNFPDRFSGHQFPNYSSELNVNALLLGDSALYLCASSLEGANNSPLHFGNGTRLTVT.

The rearrangement uses TRBV20-1 and TRBJ2-7; TRBD1 matches 10 bases. CDR1 DFQATT and CDR2 SNEGSKA come from the germline V gene (reference sequence). The CDR3 extends over 16 amino acids. After removal of 3 bases from V and 2 bases from J, the junction contained 10 bases not matched to a gene. CDR3 sequence (DNA): TGCAGTGCTAGTAGCACCGGGACAGGGGTCCCCTACGAGCAGTACTTC. Translating it yields CSASSTGTGVPYEQYF.

The genes are TRBV28 and TRBJ2-5; no reliable D call. CDR1 is MDHEN and CDR2 is SYDVKM in the germline V gene. The CDR3 covers 11 residues. V shed 3 bases and J shed 4 bases, with 3 bases lying between them. CDR3 region: CASSLRETQYF. The CDR3 DNA reads as TGTGCCAGCAGTTTGAGAGAGACCCAGTACTTC.

This chain connects TRBV18 to TRBJ2-1, with D perhaps TRBD1 (6 bases). Germline assignment: CDR1 KGHSH and CDR2 LQKENI. With 3 bases removed from V and 3 bases from J, the gap between germline ends came to 15 bases. This CDR3 comprises 16 residues. CDR3 sequence (DNA): TGTGCCAGCTCACCTTTCTCTGGGACACTCTACAATGAGCAGTTCTTC. It is translated as CASSPFSGTLYNEQFF.

V gene TRBV18 combines with J gene TRBJ2-1, with D possibly matching TRBD2 (5 bases). The germline CDR1 and CDR2 sequences are KGHSH and LQKENI. The CDR3 is made up of 12 amino acids. Trimming shortened V by 6 bases and J by 10 bases, and 13 bases separated the two germline ends. The CDR3 DNA is TGTGCCAGCTCCCCCGCCGGACTCGAGCAGTTCTTC. It codes for CASSPAGLEQFF.

The genes are TRBV6-5 and TRBJ2-7; 9 positions agree with TRBD2. The junction had 1 base not matched to a gene; V was cut back by 2 bases and J by 2 bases. Germline V gene data show CDR1 as MNHEY and CDR2 as SVGAGI. The CDR3 covers 14 residues. The chain's CDR3 is CASSYAGGPYEQYF. CDR3 sequence (DNA): TGTGCCAGCAGTTACGCGGGAGGGCCCTACGAGCAGTACTTC.

The rearrangement links TRBV3-1 (or the pseudogene TRBV3-2) to TRBJ2-7; the match to TRBD1 covers 8 bases. This CDR3 region has 14 residues. V lost 3 bases and J lost 4; bases outside the gene matches: 5. The V gene's germline CDR1 is LGHDT and CDR2 YNNKEL (reference sequence). The CDR3 region has the DNA TGTGCCAGCAGCCAGGGACAGGTGGTTTACGAGCAGTACTTC. Its translation is CASSQGQVVYEQYF.

In this sample, this clone turned up a few times. The chain is built from TRBV28 and TRBJ2-1, with D hard to call. The CDR3 contains 13 residues. From germline, CDR1 is MDHEN and CDR2 SYDVKM. Trimming stripped 1 base from V and 10 bases from J, with 11 bases between. The CDR3 protein is CASSLSVKSEQFF. The DNA of the CDR3 is TGTGCCAGCAGTTTATCCGTTAAGAGCGAGCAGTTCTTC. Full variable domain (remainder filled in from reference TRBV28 and TRBJ2-1): DVKVTQSSRYLVKRTGEKVFLECVQDMDHENMFWYRQDPGLGLRLIYFSYDVKMKEKGDIPEGYSVSREKKERFSLILESASTNQTSMYLCASSLSVKSEQFFGPGTRLTVL.